This TCR beta chain was sequenced in a study of blood T cell repertoires in COVID-19 (dated by TCRdb to 2018 to 2020). At the level of the whole study: Collaborator samples came from the United States, Italy and Spain and covered acute and convalescent phases of COVID-19. The prospective study material was composed of cDNA or gDNA derived from T cells, B-cell-depleted T cells, or PBMCs. The repertoires were released in a freely available public database meant as a resource for research on the immune response to SARS-CoV-2. The sample metadata nearly always contained a de-identified subject ID, COVID-19 status, age in years and sex. Where available, HLA class I and class II types were taken from metadata supplied by the sample provider and were not determined by assay-based typing. Samples were obtained from the ongoing ImmuneRACE study (first 160 participants) and from about 1,300 subjects provided by 6 global collaborators. Subjects who had been exposed to COVID-19, were actively infected with it, or had recovered from it provided the deeply sampled blood TCRbeta repertoires that made up the dataset. Summary of the overall study and its limitations: The amount of clinical and demographic metadata varied by source and participant and was provided uncurated.

With regard to this clone: It lacks a known antigen. Nothing much larger sits one base from this clone, and base qualities are not available.

The immunoSEQ Assay, a bias-controlled multiplex PCR, was used to amplify TCRbeta CDR3 regions from genomic DNA. The authors' analysis ran thus. The number of nucleated cells in each sample was estimated from the amplification of reference gene primers within the assay. To quantify the absolute abundance of each unique TCRbeta CDR3 rearrangement, sequence reads were collapsed and filtered. For each sample, productive Simpson clonality was calculated as the square root of Simpson's diversity index across productive rearrangements. TCRdb re-hosts the immuneACCESS table, in-frame sequences only. Its copies lack some clones; in the studies checked, an unresolved V gene accounts for under half of them, and the cause for the rest is not known. Clone size and the V and J calls come from that table; the DNA yielded D and trimming. For this sample the table gives 65,000 or so clones, of which 75% to 80% were detected only once. 25% of the sample comes from the top ten.

Each collaborating institution followed its own protocols to collect whole blood in K2EDTA tubes. For TCRbeta analysis, collaborators shipped samples as frozen whole blood, isolated PBMCs, or DNA extracted from either of those sample types. The germline V gene (reference sequence) gives CDR1 as SEHNR and CDR2 as FQNEAQ. From the cysteine up to the phenylalanine, the CDR3 has a length of 13 residues. The read is trimmed to its CDR3 DNA, 39 bases read in frame from base 1. Germline trimming amounts to 8 bases on V and 4 bases on J, with 6 as the count of junction bases outside the gene matches. The sequence is built from TRBV7-9 and TRBJ1-1; TRBD1 aligns with 8 central bases. Specimen: peripheral blood. The sequence came from a human donor in a cohort sampled during active COVID-19. Read as DNA, the sequence is TGTGCCAGCCTAACAGGGGGTGGCACTGAAGCTTTCTTT. Its translation reads: CASLTGGGTEAFF.